This T cell receptor (beta chain) was sequenced in a study of blood T cells in healthy people across ages. General study findings and limits: Any conclusive comparison of naive versus antigen-experienced cells was prevented by using unsorted PBMCs. With donor CMV status unknown, expanded clonotype changes were possibly confounded.

This clonotype was seen only a few times. Its antigen is not known. CDR3 length equals 14 residues. It was with a sample-barcoded 5' primer and a J-beta primer mix that a second PCR of about 6 to 12 cycles was run. Every cDNA molecule bore a tag from a template-switch adaptor containing 12 random nucleotides. TCRdb fed the 5' RACE reads into MiXCR, producing one record per CDR3 protein. The sample carries some 320,000 distinct CDR3 sequences, 25% to 30% recorded once. Sequenced material: blood. The chain is built from TRBV21-1 and TRBJ2-5; no check of the table's D call, TRBD1, against the DNA was made. The J call is uncertain, as TRBJ2-7 better fits the DNA end. TRBV21-1 is described as a pseudogene. The receptor's source is a woman in her 70s in good health. The CDR3 coding sequence is TGTGCCAGCAGCAAACCCCGGGGGGTCTGCGAGCAGTACTTC. The encoded protein is CASSKPRGVCEQYF.